The 30 T cell receptor beta chains in this list originate from one sample, sequenced in a study of Graves' ophthalmopathy and Graves' hyperthyroidism. Amplified TCR beta CDR3 regions were obtained using RNA transcripts as template. An initial RT-PCR round employing HTBI primers preceded a second-round multiplex PCR. TCRdb reprocessed the multiplex PCR reads via MiXCR and lists one record per CDR3 protein. This sample has around 1.1 million distinct CDR3 sequences, with 36% found just once. Source material: peripheral blood or thyroid tissue (not recorded which). The receptor set was obtained from an adult man with Graves' hyperthyroidism.

This clonotype was counted a few times. V and J are TRBV19 and TRBJ2-6; D may be TRBD1 (5 bases). The V gene's germline CDR1 is LNHDA and CDR2 SQIVND (reference sequence). The CDR3 runs 16 residues. Trimming took off 1 base at V and 2 bases at J, with 9 bases between the two ends. CDR3: CASSIGGRAGANVLTF. As DNA, the CDR3 is TGTGCCAGTAGTATAGGAGGCAGGGCTGGGGCCAACGTCCTGACTTTC.

V gene TRBV29-1 combines with J gene TRBJ1-4; TRBD1 might be the D (5 bases). The CDR3 length is 13 residues. Per the germline V gene, CDR1 is SQVTM and CDR2 is ANQGSEA. V lost 5 bases and J 7 bases, leaving 14 bases between the germline ends. CDR3 DNA sequence: TGCAGCGTTCGCCAGGGCAGCCCTGAAAAACTGTTTTTT. Its translation is CSVRQGSPEKLFF.

This clonotype occurred once. Because the CDR3's place on the DNA is in doubt, the DNA is left out and the CDR3 is given as listed by TCRdb. The CDR3 reads CASSFYICSARFAGKSSGANVLTF. The chain has TRBV25-1 and TRBJ2-6; the table gives TRBD1 as D, unverified against the DNA. The CDR3 has 24 residues if both end residues are counted. CDR1 is MGHDK and CDR2 is SYGVNS in the germline V gene.

The genes are TRBV6-2 or TRBV6-3 and TRBJ2-5, with 8 nucleotides matching TRBD2. The V gene's germline CDR1 is MNHEY and CDR2 SVGEGT. This CDR3 is built from 17 residues. V trimming: 2 bases; J trimming: 4 bases; junction bases outside the gene matches: 12. The DNA for the CDR3 is TGTGCCAGCAGTTACGATTCCCGGGGGGGAACGAGAGAGACCCAGTACTTC. This sequence encodes CASSYDSRGGTRETQYF.

The V and J genes are TRBV12-3 or TRBV12-4 and TRBJ1-1; no clear D gene. The CDR3 is 13 residues long. The V and J ends lost 3 bases and 11 bases respectively, with 16 bases between them. CDR3 bases: TGTGCCAGCAGTTTTCCTTCTGGGTACGTGGCTTTCTTT. This gives the protein CASSFPSGYVAFF.

The rearrangement links TRBV7-2 to TRBJ2-7, with 8 bases that match TRBD2. This CDR3 is built from 13 residues. Germline CDR1 and CDR2: SGHTA and FQGNSA. Trimming at V came to 5 bases and at J to 9 bases, leaving 9 bases not matched to a gene. CDR3 sequence: CASSPPGLVRQYF. The CDR3 DNA is TGTGCCAGCAGCCCCCCGGGACTAGTAAGGCAGTACTTC.

The chain recombines TRBV5-6 with TRBJ1-5; D gene unclear. V was trimmed by 3 bases and J by 6 bases, leaving 19 bases between them. Germline-derived CDR1 and CDR2 are SGHDT and YYEEEE. CDR3 length: 16 residues. The CDR3 bases are TGTGCCAGCAGCTCCCTCCGGGGTGGGGAAGGTCAGCCCCAGCATTTT. Protein: CASSSLRGGEGQPQHF.

The chain uses TRBV10-3 and TRBJ1-5, with TRBD1 matching over 10 bases. CDR1 is ENHRY, CDR2 SYGVKD, per germline. The CDR3 sequence is 14 residues long. V dropped 6 bases and J dropped 5; count of bases not matched to a gene: 4. The CDR3 protein is CAISPDRGDQPQHF. CDR3 DNA: TGTGCCATCAGCCCGGACAGGGGGGATCAGCCCCAGCATTTT.

V gene TRBV11-1 combines with J gene TRBJ2-7, with 9 bases fitting TRBD1. Unmatched junction bases numbered 8, after V lost 5 bases and J lost 3 bases. The germline V gene has CDR1 SGHAT and CDR2 FQDESV (reference sequence). The CDR3 is 15 amino acids. The DNA of the CDR3 is TGTGCCAGCAGCCCTCCTTTGGACAGGGGCTACGAGCAGTACTTC. Its translation is CASSPPLDRGYEQYF.

This clonotype appeared a few times. V usage is TRBV7-2 and J usage is TRBJ2-5, with D maybe TRBD1 (5 bases). V dropped 4 bases and J dropped 4 bases, with 16 bases sitting between them. The CDR3 contains 15 residues. Per the germline V gene, CDR1 is SGHTA and CDR2 is FQGNSA. CDR3 sequence (DNA): TGTGCCAGCAGCTCCCTTGGGGCTTTCGCAGAGACCCAGTACTTC. Translating gives CASSSLGAFAETQYF.

A note on this clonotype: A much larger clone sits a single nucleotide away, making a read error possible. CDR3 sequence reads: CASSLWFTETQYF. The CDR3 nucleotides read TGTGCCAGCAGCTTATGGTTCACAGAGACCCAGTACTTC. The V and J genes are TRBV7-2 and TRBJ2-5; D call uncertain. Germline V lookup: CDR1 SGHTA, CDR2 FQGNSA. The CDR3 is 13 amino acids. Trimming took off 2 bases at V and 4 bases at J, with 8 bases between the two ends.

With respect to this clonotype: A read error may produce the germline difference seen at one junction end. The V and J genes are TRBV10-3 and TRBJ2-7; TRBD2 is a possible D gene (5 bases). The CDR3 is 15 residues long. In germline, CDR1 is ENHRY, CDR2 SYGVKD. DNA of the CDR3: TGTGCCAGCAGTGGGTCTAGCTCCCAACACTACGAGCAGTACTTC. Translated: CASSGSSSQHYEQYF.

This clonotype was seen ten or more times. The CDR3 sequence: CASSLGPTGYPPLHF. CDR3 nucleotide sequence: TGTGCCAGCAGTTTAGGCCCGACAGGGTATCCACCCCTCCACTTT. The chain employs TRBV12-3 or TRBV12-4 and TRBJ1-6; 7 bases fit TRBD1. The CDR3 consists of 15 residues. V lost 1 base, J lost 11 bases, and 8 bases stayed unmatched.

As for this clonotype: A read error may be the cause here, since a much bigger clone is one base away. The rearrangement joins TRBV2 to TRBJ1-5, with unresolved D. CDR3 length: 12 amino acids. Germline CDR1 reads SNHLY; CDR2 reads FYNNEI. V was cut by 8 bases and J by 7 bases, with 12 bases left in between. The CDR3 protein is CASGAPNQPQHF. The DNA for the CDR3 is TGTGCCAGCGGTGCCCCCAACCAGCCCCAGCATTTT.

The sample holds many counts of this clonotype. The rearrangement joins TRBV7-9 to TRBJ1-5; tentatively, D is TRBD1 (5 bases). The germline V gene has CDR1 SEHNR and CDR2 FQNEAQ (reference sequence). Trimming left V 10 bases short and J 9 bases short, with 28 bases between. CDR3 length: 16 residues. CDR3 loop: CAIQTTGGLRGGPQHF. The CDR3 nucleotides read TGTGCCATCCAAACCACCGGGGGATTGCGCGGCGGGCCCCAGCATTTT. Combining the CDR3 with reference TRBV7-9 and TRBJ1-5 gives the whole variable domain DTGVSQNPRHKITKRGQNVTFRCDPISEHNRLYWYRQTLGQGPEFLTYFQNEAQLEKSRLLSDRFSAERPKGSFSTLEIQRTEQGDSAMYLCAIQTTGGLRGGPQHFGDGTRLSIL.

V and J are TRBV7-2 and TRBJ1-6; a weak D match, TRBD1 (5 bases). The V and J ends lost 5 bases and 0 bases respectively, with 14 bases between them. Per germline, CDR1 SGHTA and CDR2 FQGNSA. The CDR3 has 17 residues. The CDR3 nucleotides read TGTGCCAGCAGCCCACCAGGGTCTAGCTCCTATAATTCACCCCTCCACTTT. It translates to CASSPPGSSSYNSPLHF.

This clonotype was counted only a few times. The chain links TRBV6-4 to TRBJ1-1; TRBD1 is a possible D gene (6 bases). Trimming pared 3 bases from V and 6 bases from J, leaving 8 bases between. The V gene's germline CDR1 is MRHNA and CDR2 SNTAGT. The CDR3 covers 12 residues. This CDR3 is CASSEDSAEAFF. The CDR3 DNA follows: TGTGCCAGCAGTGAGGACAGCGCTGAAGCTTTCTTT.

As concerns this clonotype: This likely comes from a read error, as the CDR3 has no conserved phenylalanine or tryptophan at its end. The CDR3 sequence: CSSGTAVGEAFL. The DNA of the CDR3 is TGCAGCTCCGGGACGGCCGTAGGAGAAGCTTTCCTT. V is TRBV29-1 and J is TRBJ1-1; perhaps TRBD1 as D (5 bases). The CDR3 runs to 12 residues. The germline V and J ends were trimmed by 8 bases and 8 bases, with 18 bases remaining between them. Germline-derived CDR1 and CDR2 are SQVTM and ANQGSEA.

This chain links TRBV7-2 with TRBJ2-7; D unresolved. Germline CDR1 reads SGHTA; CDR2 reads FQGNSA. There are 14 residues in the CDR3. V shed 5 bases and J shed 5 bases, with 16 bases lying between them. The CDR3 DNA reads TGTGCCAGCAGCCCAACAAACAGTCCCCACGAGCAGTACTTC. It translates to CASSPTNSPHEQYF.

The V gene is TRBV6-6, the J gene TRBJ2-5; 7 bases map to TRBD2. The CDR3 covers 16 residues. V gave up 6 bases and J gave up 2 bases; unmatched junction bases: 12. The V gene's germline CDR1 is MNHNY and CDR2 SVGAGI (reference sequence). CDR3 nucleotide sequence: TGTGCCAGCAGCCGCGGGGGAGTTGGGTATCAAGAGACCCAGTACTTC. Its protein product is CASSRGGVGYQETQYF.

Concerning this clonotype: This may be a read error: a much more frequent sequence differs by one nucleotide. The chain is built from TRBV29-1 and TRBJ2-7; TRBD2 agrees at 12 bases. Germline lookup yields CDR1 SQVTM and CDR2 ANQGSEA. V shed 7 bases and J 5 bases; nucleotides not matched to a gene: 6. The CDR3 length is 13 residues. The CDR3 DNA reads as TGCAGCGGAGTGACTAGCGGGGGTCACGAGCAGTACTTC. Protein product: CSGVTSGGHEQYF.

This clonotype was counted at least ten times. The gene calls are TRBV20-1 and TRBJ2-7; TRBD1 agrees at 9 bases. This CDR3 region has 14 residues. In germline, CDR1 is DFQATT, CDR2 SNEGSKA (reference sequence). The ends lost 6 bases at V and 3 bases at J; junction bases unmatched: 9. CDR3: CSARVGTGSYEQYF. CDR3 DNA: TGCAGTGCCCGAGTCGGGACAGGGAGCTACGAGCAGTACTTC.

This clonotype was seen at least ten times. This sequence joins TRBV14 and TRBJ1-5; D is uncertain. Germline CDR1 SGHDN, CDR2 FVKESK. The CDR3 spans 12 residues. V was cut by 4 bases and J by 5 bases, with 6 bases left in between. The CDR3 DNA sequence: TGTGCCAGCAGCCCCGACTATCAGCCCCAGCATTTT. Amino acid sequence: CASSPDYQPQHF.

This clonotype was picked up many times. The chain joins TRBV5-1 to TRBJ1-5; D possibly corresponds to TRBD1 (6 bases). The V and J ends lost 2 bases and 7 bases respectively, with 10 bases between them. Germline CDR1 SGHRS, CDR2 YFSETQ. The CDR3 extends over 13 amino acids. CDR3: CASSLDTGQPQHF. The CDR3 nucleotides are TGCGCCAGCAGCTTAGATACAGGGCAGCCCCAGCATTTT.

This clonotype was observed many times. The chain joins TRBV24-1 to TRBJ1-1; 11 nucleotides line up with TRBD1. CDR3 length equals 15 residues. J was trimmed by 2 bases and V by 4 bases; bases with no gene match: 2. Germline CDR1 and CDR2: KGHDR and SFDVKD. DNA of the CDR3: TGTGCCACCAGTGAGGGGACAGGGGGAAACACTGAAGCTTTCTTT. Its translation: CATSEGTGGNTEAFF.

Concerning this clonotype: A read error may explain this, as a much larger clone is one base away. This chain connects TRBV9 to TRBJ2-5; 11 nucleotides match TRBD2. With 0 bases clipped from V and 1 base from J, the junction kept 5 bases outside the gene matches. Germline assignment: CDR1 SGDLS and CDR2 YYNGEE. The CDR3 has 17 residues. The CDR3 coding sequence is TGTGCCAGCAGCGTAGAGACTAGCGGGATGCTCCAAGAGACCCAGTACTTC. This gives the protein CASSVETSGMLQETQYF.

This clonotype was seen a handful of times. The chain carries TRBV2 and TRBJ2-7, with D possibly called TRBD1 or TRBD2 (5 bases each). Germline lookup yields CDR1 SNHLY and CDR2 FYNNEI. This CDR3 is 15 amino acids long. V was cut by 1 base and J by 1 base, with 11 bases left in between. DNA for the CDR3: TGTGCCAGCAGTGAAGACGGGGCTAAGTCCTACGAGCAGTACTTC. It is translated as CASSEDGAKSYEQYF.

There are a few counts of this clonotype. The V call is TRBV24-1, the J call TRBJ2-1; no clear D. The V and J ends lost 6 bases and 6 bases respectively, with 11 bases between them. CDR3 length: 13 residues. In germline, CDR1 is KGHDR, CDR2 SFDVKD. The CDR3 region is CATSTRPRNEQFF. The CDR3 region has the DNA TGTGCCACCAGTACAAGGCCTCGCAATGAGCAGTTCTTC.

This chain uses TRBV4-1 with TRBJ1-1, with TRBD1 matching over 8 bases. V trimming: 4 bases; J trimming: 5 bases; junction bases outside the gene matches: 6. CDR3 length: 14 amino acids. CDR1 and CDR2 (germline): MGHRA, YSYEKL. DNA for the CDR3: TGCGCCAGCAGCCTACGGACAGGGTGGACTGAAGCTTTCTTT. The encoded protein is CASSLRTGWTEAFF.

CDR3 sequence: CSARPPRESEKLFF. CDR3 nucleotides: TGCAGTGCTAGACCCCCCAGAGAGAGTGAAAAACTGTTTTTT. V gene TRBV20-1 combines with J gene TRBJ1-4; D ambiguous. The CDR3 covers 14 residues. Germline CDR1 reads DFQATT; CDR2 reads SNEGSKA (reference sequence). Trimming shortened V by 2 bases and J by 7 bases, and 14 bases separated the two germline ends.